Below, 8 T cell receptor beta chains from the same sample are listed, as sequenced in a study of T cell changes during pregnancy in multiple sclerosis. Profiling relied on immunoSEQ multiplex PCR, and the TCRdb table lists in-frame clones only, not all of them. The table shows over 45,000 clones, with roughly 88% occurring only once. Sequencing was performed on peripheral blood, taken in the first trimester of pregnancy. The receptors shown here come from a female donor in good health, enrolled as a control in a pregnancy study.

This chain links TRBV19 with TRBJ2-2; 9 positions agree with TRBD1. The CDR3 is made up of 15 amino acids. After removal of 8 bases from V and 7 bases from J, the junction contained 11 bases not matched to a gene. The germline V gene encodes CDR1 LNHDA and CDR2 SQIVND (reference sequence). The CDR3 DNA is TGTGCCAGTCGCGACAGGGGGGGCAACGACGGGGAGCTGTTTTTT. Translation: CASRDRGGNDGELFF.

The chain joins TRBV7-6 to TRBJ2-2; 8 bases line up with TRBD2. This CDR3 comprises 15 residues. V lost 4 bases and J lost 6; bases outside the gene matches: 7. CDR1 is SGHVS, CDR2 FNYEAQ, per germline. DNA for the CDR3: TGTGCCAGCAGCTCCAGCGGGAGTATTCCCGGGGAGCTGTTTTTT. Amino acid sequence: CASSSSGSIPGELFF.

V is TRBV6-5 and J is TRBJ2-7, with D perhaps matching TRBD2 (5 bases). V gave up 0 bases and J gave up 5 bases, with 17 bases separating them. The CDR3 is 16 residues long. The germline V gene has CDR1 MNHEY and CDR2 SVGAGI. CDR3 nucleotides: TGTGCCAGCAGTTACTCGTCTACTAGTTTAGGCGACGAGCAGTACTTC. Amino acids: CASSYSSTSLGDEQYF.

This clone was counted between two and nine times. The chain employs TRBV7-8 and TRBJ1-6, with 9 positions matching TRBD1. This CDR3 region has 15 residues. The V gene's germline CDR1 is SGHVS and CDR2 FQNEAQ. V lost 5 bases to trimming and J lost 6 bases; unmatched junction nucleotides: 5. This chain's CDR3 is CASSETDRGNSPLHF. CDR3 DNA: TGTGCCAGCAGCGAAACGGACAGGGGTAATTCACCCCTCCACTTT.

The J gene is TRBJ2-2, the V gene TRBV5-6, with D possibly matching TRBD1 (5 bases). Trimming stripped 3 bases from V and 3 bases from J, with 18 bases between. This CDR3 has 17 amino acids. Germline CDR1 and CDR2: SGHDT and YYEEEE. In DNA, the CDR3 is TGTGCCAGCAGCTCCTACAGATGGGGCGAGGACACCGGGGAGCTGTTTTTT. It encodes CASSSYRWGEDTGELFF.

The chain joins TRBV5-1 to TRBJ2-7; TRBD1 agrees at 10 bases. The CDR3 loop spans 15 amino acids. The V gene's germline CDR1 is SGHRS and CDR2 YFSETQ. With 2 bases clipped from V and 2 bases from J, the junction kept 4 bases outside the gene matches. This chain's CDR3 is CASSFGTGETYEQYF. Written as DNA, the CDR3 is TGCGCCAGCAGCTTCGGGACAGGGGAGACCTACGAGCAGTACTTC.

The chain is built from TRBV6-6 and TRBJ2-1; 7 nucleotides agree with TRBD2. J was trimmed by 11 bases and V by 5 bases; bases with no gene match: 9. CDR1 and CDR2 (germline): MNHNY, SVGAGI (reference sequence). The CDR3 spans 13 residues. CDR3 coding DNA: TGTGCCAGCAGTACCAAGACTAGCTCCAAGCAGTTCTTC. Amino acid sequence: CASSTKTSSKQFF.

This chain links TRBV7-9 with TRBJ2-7; 9 bases agree with TRBD1. The junction had 6 bases not matched to a gene; V was cut back by 3 bases and J by 12 bases. The CDR3 consists of 12 residues. The V gene's germline CDR1 is SEHNR and CDR2 FQNEAQ (reference sequence). CDR3: CASSFRQGGSYF. CDR3 sequence (DNA): TGTGCCAGCAGCTTTCGACAGGGGGGCTCGTACTTC.